These T cell receptor beta chains were read from a single sample in a study of control samples from healthy donors and cancer patients. Profiling relied on immunoSEQ multiplex PCR, and the TCRdb table lists in-frame clones only, not all of them. The sample records about 39,000 clones, around 78% being singletons. Material: blood. These receptors were collected from a man in his fifties or sixties in good health. Each CDR3 is given with its conserved first and last residue. The D gene is left open where the match is weak. Clone size appears in some rows only: once, few, many, or a class for an expanded clone.

TRBV5-1	TRBJ1-1	TRBD1	few	TGCGCCAGCAGCTTTGGGACAGGGGGCGCAGGCACTGAAGCTTTCTTT	CASSFGTGGAGTEAFF
TRBV5-1	TRBJ1-3	TRBD1	NA	TGCGCCAGCAGCTTGTTGGGACAGGGAGCTGGAAACACCATATATTTT	CASSLLGQGAGNTIYF
TRBV30	TRBJ2-7	NA	NA	TGTGCCTGGAATTTCCGGGCCTCTAACGAGCAGTACTTC	CAWNFRASNEQYF
TRBV11-2	TRBJ2-7	TRBD1	NA	TGTGCCAGCACCTCCTTTGGCCGACGGGACAGTCCGAGGGAGCAGTACTTC	CASTSFGRRDSPREQYF
TRBV15	TRBJ2-6	NA	NA	TGTGCCACCAGCAGAATTCCCTTCAACGTCCTGACTTTC	CATSRIPFNVLTF
TRBV11-2	TRBJ2-7	NA	few	TGTGCCAGCAGCCTAACAGGGTATCAGCAGTACTTC	CASSLTGYQQYF
TRBV30	TRBJ1-1	NA	few	TGTGCCTGGAGTGTACTTTGGGGACGCGATTTTGAAGCTTTCTTT	CAWSVLWGRDFEAFF
TRBV6-5	TRBJ1-1	NA	NA	TGTGCCAGCAGTTATACCGGACAGCTAAACACTGAAGCTTTCTTT	CASSYTGQLNTEAFF
TRBV9	TRBJ1-2	NA	NA	TGTGCCAGCAGCGCCCGTCCCCTGGGGACCCATGGCTACACCTTC	CASSARPLGTHGYTF
TRBV6-5	TRBJ2-7	TRBD2	NA	TGTGCCAGCAGTCCGGGACTAGCATCCTACGAGCAGTACTTC	CASSPGLASYEQYF
TRBV7-2	TRBJ2-1	TRBD2	NA	TGTGCCAGCAGCCCACAAGGGGGACTAGCTCGCTACAATGAGCAGTTCTTC	CASSPQGGLARYNEQFF
TRBV2	TRBJ1-5	NA	NA	TGTGCCAGCAGTGAAGTTAGCAATCAGCCCCAGCATTTT	CASSEVSNQPQHF
TRBV6-5	TRBJ1-1	NA	few	TGTGCCAGCAGTTACACCGGGCGAGAAGAAGCTTTCTTT	CASSYTGREEAFF
TRBV20-1	TRBJ1-4	NA	NA	TGCAGTGCTAGTGAATTAACTCGACCCACGGCCATTAATGAAAAACTGTTTTTT	CSASELTRPTAINEKLFF
TRBV4-3	TRBJ1-4	NA	few	TGCGCCAGCAGCCAAGATCGCAGGGGAAAAAGTGAAAAACTGTTTTTT	CASSQDRRGKSEKLFF
TRBV7-2	TRBJ2-1	NA	few	TGTGCCAGCAGCTTAGCGGCCTCGTACAATGAGCAGTTCTTC	CASSLAASYNEQFF
TRBV28	TRBJ2-3	NA	NA	TGTGCCAGCAGTTTGCCGTCCCATCTCCCATACACAGATACGCAGTATTTT	CASSLPSHLPYTDTQYF
TRBV15	TRBJ2-7	NA	NA	TGTGCCACCAGCAGAGGAGGGGGTCCCTACGAGCAGTACTTC	CATSRGGGPYEQYF
TRBV5-8	TRBJ1-5	NA	NA	TGTGCCAGCAGCTTGGAGGGATGGGGGGGTTATAGCAATCAGCCCCAGCATTTT	CASSLEGWGGYSNQPQHF
TRBV7-2	TRBJ1-6	NA	NA	TGTGCCAGCAGCTTAGTCCCCACAGGGTCCTGGGGATCACCCCTCCACTTT	CASSLVPTGSWGSPLHF
TRBV19	TRBJ1-3	NA	NA	TGTGCCAGTAGTTGGGACTCTGGAAACACCATATATTTT	CASSWDSGNTIYF
TRBV5-5	TRBJ2-1	NA	NA	TGTGCCAGCAGCCGTGGGCCAGGGGGGTACAATGAGCAGTTCTTC	CASSRGPGGYNEQFF
TRBV5-1	TRBJ2-2	TRBD2	many	TGCGCCAGCAGCTCCCGCGGTGGGAGGGCCCTGACCGGGGAGCTGTTTTTT	CASSSRGGRALTGELFF
TRBV6-1	TRBJ1-2	NA	NA	TGTGCCAGCAGTGAAGCCTGGGGGGCCTATGGCTACACCTTC	CASSEAWGAYGYTF
TRBV12-5	TRBJ2-5	TRBD2	NA	TGTGCTAGTGGTTTAGGCGGGGGGCAAGAGACCCAGTACTTC	CASGLGGGQETQYF